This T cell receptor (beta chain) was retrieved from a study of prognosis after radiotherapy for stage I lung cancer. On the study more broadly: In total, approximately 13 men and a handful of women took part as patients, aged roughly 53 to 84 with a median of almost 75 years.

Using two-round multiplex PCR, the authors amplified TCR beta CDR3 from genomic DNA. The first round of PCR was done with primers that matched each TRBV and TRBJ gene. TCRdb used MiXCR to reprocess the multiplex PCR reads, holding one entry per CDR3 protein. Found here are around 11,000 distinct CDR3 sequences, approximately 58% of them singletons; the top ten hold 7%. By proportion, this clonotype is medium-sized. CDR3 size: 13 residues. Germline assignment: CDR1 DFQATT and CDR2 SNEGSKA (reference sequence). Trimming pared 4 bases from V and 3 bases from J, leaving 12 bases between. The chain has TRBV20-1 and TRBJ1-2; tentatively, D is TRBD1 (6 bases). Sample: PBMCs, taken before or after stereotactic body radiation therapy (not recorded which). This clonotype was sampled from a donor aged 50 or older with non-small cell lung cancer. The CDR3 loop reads CSATNRAYYGYTF. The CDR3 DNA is TGCAGTGCTACCAACAGGGCATACTATGGCTACACCTTC.